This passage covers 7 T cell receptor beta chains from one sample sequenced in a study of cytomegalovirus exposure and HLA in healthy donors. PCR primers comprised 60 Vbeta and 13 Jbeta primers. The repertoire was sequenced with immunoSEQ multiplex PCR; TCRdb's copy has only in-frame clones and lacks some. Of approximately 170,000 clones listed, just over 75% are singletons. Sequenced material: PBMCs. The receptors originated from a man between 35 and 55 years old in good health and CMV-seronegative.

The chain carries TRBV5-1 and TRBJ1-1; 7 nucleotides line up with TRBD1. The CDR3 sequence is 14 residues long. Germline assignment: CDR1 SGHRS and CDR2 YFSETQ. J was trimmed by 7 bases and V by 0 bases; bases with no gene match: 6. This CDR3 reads CASSLADRNLEAFF. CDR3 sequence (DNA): TGCGCCAGCAGCTTGGCGGACAGGAACCTTGAAGCTTTCTTT.

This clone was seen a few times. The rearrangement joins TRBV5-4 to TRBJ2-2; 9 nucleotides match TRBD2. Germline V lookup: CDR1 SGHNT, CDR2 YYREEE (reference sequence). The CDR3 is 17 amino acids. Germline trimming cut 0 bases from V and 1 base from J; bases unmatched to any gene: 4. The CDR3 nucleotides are TGTGCCAGCAGCTTGGCAGCGGGGGGCGGGAACACCGGGGAGCTGTTTTTT. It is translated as CASSLAAGGGNTGELFF.

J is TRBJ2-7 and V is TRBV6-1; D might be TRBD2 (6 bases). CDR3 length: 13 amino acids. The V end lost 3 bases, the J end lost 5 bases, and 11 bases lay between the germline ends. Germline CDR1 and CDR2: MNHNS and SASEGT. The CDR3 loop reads CASSEVGTDEQYF. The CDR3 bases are TGTGCCAGCAGTGAGGTAGGGACTGACGAGCAGTACTTC.

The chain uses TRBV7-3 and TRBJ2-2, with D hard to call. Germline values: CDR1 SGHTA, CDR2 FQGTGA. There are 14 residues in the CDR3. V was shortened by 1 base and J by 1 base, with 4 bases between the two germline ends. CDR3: CASSLSGNTGELFF. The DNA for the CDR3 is TGTGCCAGCAGCTTAAGCGGGAACACCGGGGAGCTGTTTTTT. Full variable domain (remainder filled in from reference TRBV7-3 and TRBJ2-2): GAGVSQTPSNKVTEKGKYVELRCDPISGHTALYWYRQSLGQGPEFLIYFQGTGAADDSGLPNDRFFAVRPEGSVSTLKIQRTERGDSAVYLCASSLSGNTGELFFGEGSRLTVL.

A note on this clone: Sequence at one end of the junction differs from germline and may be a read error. The DNA for the CDR3 is TGTTCCAGCAGCGGCGGGGGCTATGGCTACACCTTC. Protein sequence: CSSSGGGYGYTF. The rearrangement uses TRBV7-9 and TRBJ1-2; possible D gene TRBD1, 5 bases. This CDR3 spans 12 amino acids. From germline, CDR1 is SEHNR and CDR2 FQNEAQ (reference sequence).

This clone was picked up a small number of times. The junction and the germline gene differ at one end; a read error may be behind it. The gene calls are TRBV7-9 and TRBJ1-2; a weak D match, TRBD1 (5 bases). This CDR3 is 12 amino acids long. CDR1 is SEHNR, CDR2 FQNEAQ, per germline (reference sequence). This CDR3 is CSSSQDSYGYTF. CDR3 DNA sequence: TGTTCCAGCAGCCAAGACAGCTATGGCTACACCTTC.

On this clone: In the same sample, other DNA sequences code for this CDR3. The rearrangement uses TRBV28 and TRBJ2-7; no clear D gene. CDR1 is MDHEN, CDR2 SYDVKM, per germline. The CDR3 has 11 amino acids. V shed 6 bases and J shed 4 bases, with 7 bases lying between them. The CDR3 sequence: CASSPRYEQYF. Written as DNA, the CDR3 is TGTGCCAGCAGCCCGAGGTACGAGCAGTACTTC.